These 14 T cell receptor beta chains originate from one sample sequenced in a study of shared clonotypes between healthy human individuals. TCRdb's table, derived via immunoSEQ multiplex PCR, lists solely in-frame clones and lacks some. Altogether roughly 640,000 clones are present, 74% being singletons, with the ten largest covering 1.5% to 2%. Sample: memory CD4+ T cells sorted from blood. Stated subset: CD45RA-negative fraction. These receptors were taken from a woman aged 30 to 39 in good health.

CDR3 sequence reads: CASRQTSGITYEQYF. As DNA, the CDR3 is TGTGCCAGTAGGCAGACTAGCGGGATAACCTACGAGCAGTACTTC. V gene TRBV19 combines with J gene TRBJ2-7; 11 bases are shared with TRBD2. The germline CDR1 and CDR2 sequences are LNHDA and SQIVND (reference sequence). The CDR3 runs 15 residues. With 6 bases clipped from V and 2 bases from J, the junction kept 6 bases outside the gene matches.

This chain connects TRBV28 to TRBJ2-1, with 9 bases fitting TRBD2. CDR1 is MDHEN, CDR2 SYDVKM, per germline. The CDR3 sequence is 13 residues long. V lost 6 bases, J lost 8 bases, and 5 bases stayed unmatched. DNA of the CDR3: TGTGCCAGCAGGCTAGCGGGATTGCATGAGCAGTTCTTC. Amino acids: CASRLAGLHEQFF.

CDR3 amino acids: CASSYSTGSGNTIYF. The DNA for the CDR3 is TGTGCCAGCAGTTACTCGACAGGGTCTGGAAACACCATATATTTT. V and J are TRBV6-6 and TRBJ1-3, with 7 bases fitting TRBD1. V lost 0 bases and J lost 1; bases outside the gene matches: 0. The CDR3 sequence is 15 residues long. Germline values: CDR1 MNHNY, CDR2 SVGAGI (reference sequence).

The rearrangement links TRBV30 to TRBJ2-4; weak D call: TRBD1 (6 bases). CDR3 size: 17 residues. Per the germline V gene, CDR1 is GTSNPN and CDR2 is SVGIG (reference sequence). The V end was cut by 0 bases, the J end by 1 base, with 16 bases between. The CDR3 region has the DNA TGTGCCTGGAGTGTTCAAATCGTAAGGGGGGCCAAAAACATTCAGTACTTC. As protein: CAWSVQIVRGAKNIQYF.

CDR3 bases: TGTGCCAGCAGCCGCTTTATAGCGGGAGTTGGAGAGACCCAGTACTTC. Translating it yields CASSRFIAGVGETQYF. The V and J genes are TRBV28 and TRBJ2-5; 9 bases align to TRBD2. Per the germline V gene, CDR1 is MDHEN and CDR2 is SYDVKM. Trimming cost V 6 bases and J 4 bases; bases outside gene matches: 12. This CDR3 spans 16 amino acids.

The chain joins TRBV23-1 to TRBJ2-2; 13 positions agree with TRBD2. TRBV23-1 falls under the ORF class, with uncertain function. CDR3 length: 17 residues. V shed 2 bases, J shed 8 bases, and the junction held 8 bases outside the gene matches. The CDR3 loop reads CASSQPGLAGASGELFF. CDR3 nucleotides: TGCGCCAGCAGTCAACCTGGACTAGCGGGAGCTTCAGGGGAGCTGTTTTTT.

The genes are TRBV14 and TRBJ2-7; 8 bases are a match to TRBD1. The CDR3 totals 15 residues. Germline V gene sequence: CDR1 SGHDN, CDR2 FVKESK. J was trimmed by 3 bases and V by 2 bases; bases with no gene match: 6. The CDR3 here is CASSQLYRGVYEQYF. The CDR3 nucleotides are TGTGCCAGCAGCCAACTATACAGGGGGGTCTACGAGCAGTACTTC.

The table lists this clone with a count of one. The chain joins TRBV6-1 to TRBJ1-1; D not resolved. CDR1 MNHNS and CDR2 SASEGT come from the germline V gene. CDR3 length: 12 residues. Trimming removed 6 bases from V and 1 base from J, with 6 bases in between. DNA of the CDR3: TGTGCCAGCAGGCCGTCGAACACTGAAGCTTTCTTT. This translates into CASRPSNTEAFF.

The CDR3 DNA is TGTGCCAGCTCAAAACGGGACAGGGGTGGCAATCAGCCCCAGCATTTT. This gives the protein CASSKRDRGGNQPQHF. V is TRBV18 and J is TRBJ1-5; 10 nucleotides match TRBD1. Germline CDR1 KGHSH, CDR2 LQKENI. The V segment lost 5 bases and the J segment 2 bases; nucleotides outside the gene matches: 6. The CDR3 loop spans 16 amino acids.

As regards this clone: A read error may account for a junction end that differs from germline. For the CDR3, the DNA is TGTGCCACCAGTGCTTCGGGAGATACGCAGTATTTT. Its translation: CATSASGDTQYF. This chain connects TRBV28 to TRBJ2-3; no firm D call. Germline assignment: CDR1 MDHEN and CDR2 SYDVKM. This CDR3 is 12 amino acids long.

In its sample, this clone was seen once. This chain links TRBV10-3 with TRBJ2-1; 9 bases line up with TRBD2. Germline trimming cut 7 bases from V and 4 bases from J; bases unmatched to any gene: 5. CDR1 ENHRY and CDR2 SYGVKD come from the germline V gene. The CDR3 extends over 14 amino acids. The CDR3 DNA reads TGTGCCATCAATAGCGGGGGACCTTACAATGAGCAGTTCTTC. This translates into CAINSGGPYNEQFF.

The chain links TRBV7-8 to TRBJ2-7; no clear D. Germline assignment: CDR1 SGHVS and CDR2 FQNEAQ. Trimming pared 5 bases from V and 0 bases from J, leaving 11 bases between. This CDR3 is 14 amino acids long. The chain's CDR3 is CASSENRVSYEQYF. CDR3 coding DNA: TGTGCCAGCAGCGAGAACAGAGTCTCCTACGAGCAGTACTTC.

This chain joins TRBV25-1 and TRBJ2-3, with D possibly being TRBD2 (5 bases). This CDR3 has 12 residues. V lost 4 bases and J lost 6, with 8 bases in between. Germline values: CDR1 MGHDK, CDR2 SYGVNS. CDR3 DNA: TGTGCCAGCAGTGCACTAGTGGATACGCAGTATTTT. Translating it yields CASSALVDTQYF.

This chain links TRBV19 with TRBJ1-2; no clear D gene. Germline loops: CDR1 LNHDA, CDR2 SQIVND (reference sequence). The CDR3 length is 16 residues. V was pared by 3 bases and J by 5 bases, with 19 bases between. The CDR3: CASSIRISGVTYGYTF. In DNA, the CDR3 is TGTGCCAGTAGTATTCGCATTTCGGGCGTAACGTATGGCTACACCTTC. The full variable domain, completed using reference TRBV19 and TRBJ1-2, is DGGITQSPKYLFRKEGQNVTLSCEQNLNHDAMYWYRQDPGQGLRLIYYSQIVNDFQKGDIAEGYSVSREKKESFPLTVTSAQKNPTAFYLCASSIRISGVTYGYTFGSGTRLTVV.